These 15 T cell receptor beta chains share one sample of origin, sequenced in a study of CD8+ T cells in alopecia areata. RNA was isolated and reverse transcribed to cDNA, the sequencing template. Repertoires were generated with immunoSEQ multiplex PCR, while TCRdb's copy carries only in-frame clones and drops some. The sample has tens of thousands of clones; around 54% are singletons. The specimen was NKG2D-high CD8+ T cells sorted from blood. The receptors here all came from a human donor with alopecia areata.

The chain is built from TRBV15 and TRBJ2-7; the D call may be TRBD1 or TRBD2 (5 bases each). This CDR3 has 12 amino acids. CDR1 LNHNV and CDR2 YYDKDF come from the germline V gene (reference sequence). V dropped 3 bases and J dropped 5 bases, with 8 bases sitting between them. The CDR3 DNA sequence: TGTGCCACCAGCAGTGGGGGTAACGAGCAGTACTTC. Translated, it gives CATSSGGNEQYF.

This clone was observed a few times. This chain links TRBV7-9 with TRBJ1-2; the D is unclear. Per the germline V gene, CDR1 is SEHNR and CDR2 is FQNEAQ (reference sequence). This CDR3 comprises 12 residues. Deletions cut 5 bases from V and 2 bases from J, with 6 bases between. The CDR3 nucleotides read TGTGCCAGCAGCCCGACAAACTATGGCTACACCTTC. Translation: CASSPTNYGYTF.

The V call is TRBV4-1, the J call TRBJ2-2; D gene unclear. V lost 6 bases and J 6 bases, leaving 8 bases between the germline ends. The CDR3 has 12 amino acids. Germline assignment: CDR1 MGHRA and CDR2 YSYEKL. The CDR3 spells CASRSGPGELFF. CDR3 nucleotides: TGCGCCAGCAGGTCCGGGCCCGGGGAGCTGTTTTTT.

A single count supports this clone. The gene calls are TRBV30 and TRBJ2-7; TRBD2 agrees at 10 bases. Trimming cost V 2 bases and J 2 bases; bases outside gene matches: 6. Germline CDR1 GTSNPN, CDR2 SVGIG (reference sequence). CDR3 length equals 15 residues. The CDR3 bases are TGTGCCTGGAGTTCTAGCGGGGGCCCTACCTACGAGCAGTACTTC. Protein: CAWSSSGGPTYEQYF.

This rearrangement joins TRBV9 to TRBJ2-3; no firm D call. The CDR3 length is 14 residues. Trimming removed 3 bases from V and 0 bases from J, with 8 bases in between. Germline values: CDR1 SGDLS, CDR2 YYNGEE. CDR3 in DNA: TGTGCCAGCAGCGAAACCCCTAGCACAGATACGCAGTATTTT. It translates to CASSETPSTDTQYF.

In its sample, this clone was seen a few times. This rearrangement joins TRBV28 to TRBJ2-1, with D perhaps matching TRBD2 (6 bases). The V end was cut by 3 bases, the J end by 8 bases, with 11 bases between. Germline loops: CDR1 MDHEN, CDR2 SYDVKM. This CDR3 is 13 amino acids long. The DNA of the CDR3 is TGTGCCAGCAGTTTGGCGGAGGGCGATGAGCAGTTCTTC. Its translation: CASSLAEGDEQFF.

This clone appeared a single time. The sample carries other DNA sequences with the same CDR3. The chain joins TRBV27 to TRBJ1-2; 7 positions match TRBD1. The germline CDR1 and CDR2 sequences are MNHEY and SMNVEV (reference sequence). The length of the CDR3 is 13 residues. The trim removed 3 bases at V and 2 bases at J, leaving 0 bases unmatched. CDR3 loop: CASSLTGNYGYTF. The CDR3 nucleotides read TGTGCCAGCAGTTTGACAGGGAACTATGGCTACACCTTC.

V usage is TRBV2 and J usage is TRBJ1-5, with TRBD1 as a possible D gene (6 bases). The CDR3 extends over 14 amino acids. Germline V gene sequence: CDR1 SNHLY, CDR2 FYNNEI. V lost 11 bases and J 9 bases, leaving 23 bases between the germline ends. The CDR3 is CASAGDRPPGPQHF. CDR3 coding DNA: TGTGCCTCAGCAGGTGACAGGCCCCCTGGGCCCCAGCATTTT.

This chain uses TRBV4-1 with TRBJ2-2; D is uncertain. This CDR3 comprises 14 residues. Germline CDR1 MGHRA, CDR2 YSYEKL. V lost 0 bases to trimming and J lost 6 bases, with 8 bases between them. The CDR3 nucleotides are TGCGCCAGCAGCCAAGATCGAACCCCCGGGGAGCTGTTTTTT. Its translation is CASSQDRTPGELFF.

CDR3 sequence (DNA): TGTGCCAGCAGCACATGGGACAGGGGGCGGGATACGCAGTATTTT. Translating it yields CASSTWDRGRDTQYF. The chain is built from TRBV11-2 and TRBJ2-3; TRBD1 agrees at 12 bases. This CDR3 spans 15 amino acids. With V trimmed by 5 bases and J by 6 bases, 6 bases remained unmatched. Germline CDR1 reads SGHAT; CDR2 reads FQNNGV. The variable domain in full, completed from reference TRBV11-2 and TRBJ2-3, reads EAGVAQSPRYKIIEKRQSVAFWCNPISGHATLYWYQQILGQGPKLLIQFQNNGVVDDSQLPKDRFSAERLKGVDSTLKIQPAKLEDSAVYLCASSTWDRGRDTQYFGPGTRLTVL.

A few counts support this clone. V is TRBV14 and J is TRBJ1-2, with TRBD1 as a possible D gene (5 bases). Germline assignment: CDR1 SGHDN and CDR2 FVKESK. This CDR3 spans 14 amino acids. Trimming removed 1 base from V and 8 bases from J, with 14 bases in between. CDR3 DNA: TGTGCCAGCAGCCAAGGTTGGGGGTTGGTCGGCTACACCTTC. It encodes CASSQGWGLVGYTF.

This chain connects TRBV29-1 to TRBJ2-7; D tentatively reads TRBD1 or TRBD2 (5 bases each). The V end was cut by 7 bases, the J end by 5 bases, with 24 bases between. CDR1 is SQVTM and CDR2 is ANQGSEA in the germline V gene. The CDR3 is 15 amino acids. DNA for the CDR3: TGCAGCGCATCAGGCTTGGGGGTCCCTCGGGACGAGCAGTACTTC. Its translation: CSASGLGVPRDEQYF.

This clone was counted only a few times. The chain uses TRBV7-9 and TRBJ2-7; tentatively, D is TRBD1 (5 bases). Trimming took off 5 bases at V and 3 bases at J, with 17 bases between the two ends. CDR3 length equals 15 residues. Germline assignment: CDR1 SEHNR and CDR2 FQNEAQ (reference sequence). The CDR3: CASSTGRERYYEQYF. The CDR3, as DNA: TGTGCCAGCAGCACAGGACGAGAGAGGTACTACGAGCAGTACTTC.

The chain couples TRBV11-2 to TRBJ2-7; tentatively, D is TRBD1 or TRBD2 (5 bases each). Germline CDR1 reads SGHAT; CDR2 reads FQNNGV. V was clipped by 4 bases and J by 3 bases, with 13 bases between them. The CDR3 is made up of 14 amino acids. The CDR3 region has the DNA TGTGCCAGCAGCTCAAGGGACGGAGACTACGAGCAGTACTTC. This sequence encodes CASSSRDGDYEQYF.

This clone was counted between two and nine times. The rearrangement joins TRBV28 to TRBJ2-7; 7 nucleotides match TRBD2. This CDR3 is 14 amino acids long. From germline, CDR1 is MDHEN and CDR2 SYDVKM. V gave up 3 bases and J gave up 5 bases; unmatched junction bases: 7. The CDR3 sequence: CASSLGEGRHEQYF. CDR3 DNA: TGTGCCAGCAGTTTGGGGGAGGGCCGCCACGAGCAGTACTTC.